This T cell receptor beta chain was identified during a study of shared clonotypes between healthy human individuals. The overall study: Each donor's CD8 memory used one plate, CD8 naive two, each CD4 subset three.

With respect to this clone: The antigen remains unidentified.

Findings and caveats of the study: The study found roughly 5% of naive CD4 clonotypes shared across several donors. Memory subsets generally showed smaller estimated richness than naive subsets did.

Clones were sequenced by immunoSEQ multiplex PCR, and TCRdb holds only the in-frame ones, with some missing. The repertoire holds 1.4 million or so clones, approximately 98.5% seen once, with around 0.38% in the top ten. Adults of Caucasian background living in Nashville, Tennessee made up all donors. V trimming: 5 bases; J trimming: 6 bases; junction bases outside the gene matches: 13. The V gene's germline CDR1 is GTSNPN and CDR2 SVGIG (reference sequence). The length of the CDR3 is 15 residues. Sequences were obtained from naive CD4+ T cells sorted from blood. Subset in this sample: CD45RA+ positively selected. The receptor's source is a man between 25 and 39 years old in good health. The chain links TRBV30 to TRBJ2-7; TRBD1 agrees at 10 bases. CDR3 nucleotide sequence: TGTGCCTGGGGAAGACAGGGGGCGTTTCTGAGCGAGCAGTACTTC. This gives the protein CAWGRQGAFLSEQYF.